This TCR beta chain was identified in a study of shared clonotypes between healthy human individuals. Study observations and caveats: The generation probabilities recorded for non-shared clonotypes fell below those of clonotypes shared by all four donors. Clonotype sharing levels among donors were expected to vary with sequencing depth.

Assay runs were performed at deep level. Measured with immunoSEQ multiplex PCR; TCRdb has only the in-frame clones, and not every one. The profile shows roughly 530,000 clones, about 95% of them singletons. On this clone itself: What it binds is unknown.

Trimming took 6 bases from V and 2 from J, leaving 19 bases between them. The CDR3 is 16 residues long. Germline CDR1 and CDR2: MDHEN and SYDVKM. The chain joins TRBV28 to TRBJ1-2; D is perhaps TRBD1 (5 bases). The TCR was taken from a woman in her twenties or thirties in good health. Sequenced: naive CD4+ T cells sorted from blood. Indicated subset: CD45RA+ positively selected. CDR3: CASSPNPQGANYGYTF. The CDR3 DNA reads TGTGCCAGCAGCCCGAACCCCCAGGGTGCGAACTATGGCTACACCTTC.